These 9 T cell receptor beta chains were all obtained from the same sample, sequenced in a study of cytomegalovirus exposure and HLA in healthy donors. The primer mix had 60 Vbeta and 13 Jbeta primers. The table came from immunoSEQ multiplex PCR; TCRdb's copy has only in-frame clones and leaves some out. The sample lists 60,000 to 85,000 clones, about 84% occurring once. The sequencing input was PBMCs. These receptors were collected from a man between 35 and 55 years old in good health and CMV-seronegative.

The gene calls are TRBV29-1 and TRBJ1-3; no clear D. The germline CDR1 and CDR2 sequences are SQVTM and ANQGSEA. Trimming removed 5 bases at V and 0 bases at J, with 5 bases between. The CDR3 sequence is 12 residues long. Here the CDR3 reads CSVTASGNTIYF. The CDR3, as DNA: TGCAGCGTTACAGCCTCTGGAAACACCATATATTTT.

A few counts support this clone. The chain joins TRBV5-1 to TRBJ1-2, with TRBD1 as a possible D gene (5 bases). Germline V gene lookup returns CDR1 SGHRS and CDR2 YFSETQ. The CDR3 covers 14 residues. Trimming took off 7 bases at V and 4 bases at J, with 17 bases between the two ends. CDR3 residues: CASGYGGTLYGYTF. The CDR3 region has the DNA TGCGCCAGCGGATACGGGGGGACTCTCTATGGCTACACCTTC.

The chain links TRBV11-2 to TRBJ2-3; D might be TRBD1 (6 bases). Trimming took 7 bases from V and 1 from J, leaving 15 bases between them. Germline CDR1 reads SGHAT; CDR2 reads FQNNGV. This CDR3 is 15 amino acids long. The DNA for the CDR3 is TGTGCCAGCACGAGCAGGGGATTGCGCACAGATACGCAGTATTTT. Translating gives CASTSRGLRTDTQYF.

This clone has a handful of counts. This sequence joins TRBV5-1 and TRBJ1-4; 9 bases map to TRBD1. J was trimmed by 8 bases and V by 2 bases; bases with no gene match: 4. Germline V CDR1 and CDR2: SGHRS, YFSETQ. CDR3 length equals 14 residues. Written as DNA, the CDR3 is TGCGCCAGCAGCTTACAGGGGGCGGGAGAAAAACTGTTTTTT. Translated, it gives CASSLQGAGEKLFF.

This chain links TRBV5-5 with TRBJ1-2; 7 bases map to TRBD1. CDR1 and CDR2 (germline): SGHKS, YYEKEE (reference sequence). This CDR3 spans 15 amino acids. With 1 base clipped from V and 3 bases from J, the junction kept 6 bases outside the gene matches. In DNA form, the CDR3 reads TGTGCCAGCAGCTTGAAATGGCAGGGGGACTATGGCTACACCTTC. Translation gives CASSLKWQGDYGYTF.

This clone occurred a few times. V is TRBV11-2 and J is TRBJ2-2, with 7 bases aligning to TRBD1. Germline V gene data show CDR1 as SGHAT and CDR2 as FQNNGV. This CDR3 is 16 amino acids long. The V gene end was trimmed by 4 bases and the J gene end by 2 bases; junction bases not matched to a gene: 7. The CDR3 DNA follows: TGTGCCAGCAGCTCCAACAACAGGGGTAACACCGGGGAGCTGTTTTTT. This sequence encodes CASSSNNRGNTGELFF.

The chain is built from TRBV6-1 and TRBJ2-3, with 8 bases fitting TRBD1. Germline trimming cut 3 bases from V and 2 bases from J; bases unmatched to any gene: 4. The CDR3 length is 15 residues. Germline V gene sequence: CDR1 MNHNS, CDR2 SASEGT. The CDR3 sequence is CASSDQDRDTDTQYF. The CDR3 bases are TGTGCCAGCAGTGACCAGGACAGGGACACAGATACGCAGTATTTT.

The rearrangement uses TRBV6-6 and TRBJ1-3; no firm D call. V was clipped by 5 bases and J by 0 bases, with 8 bases between them. CDR3 length equals 14 residues. Looked up from germline, CDR1 is MNHNY and CDR2 is SVGAGI (reference sequence). The CDR3 sequence: CASSTPVSGNTIYF. In DNA form, the CDR3 reads TGTGCCAGCAGTACCCCAGTCTCTGGAAACACCATATATTTT.

V gene TRBV19 combines with J gene TRBJ2-4; 10 nucleotides match TRBD1. V dropped 4 bases and J dropped 3; count of bases not matched to a gene: 6. Germline values: CDR1 LNHDA, CDR2 SQIVND (reference sequence). CDR3 length: 16 amino acids. The CDR3 region is CASSRETGGIKNIQYF. DNA for the CDR3: TGTGCCAGTAGTAGGGAGACAGGGGGCATCAAAAACATTCAGTACTTC.